This T cell receptor (beta chain) was profiled in a study of blood T cell repertoires in COVID-19. Study summary: Sources were T cells, B-cell-depleted T cells, or PBMCs; the material itself was cDNA or gDNA.

Per the original methods: Amplified reference gene primers provided the basis for estimating nucleated cell counts. Sequencing was performed with immunoSEQ multiplex PCR; in TCRdb, only in-frame clones are kept and a portion is missing. V, J and clone size are those of that table, while D and trimming were read from the DNA. This table holds 450,000 to 500,000 clones, more than 85% found once. CDR1 is SNHLY, CDR2 FYNNEI, per germline. This CDR3 contains 13 residues. V gave up 5 bases and J gave up 3 bases, with 11 bases separating them. Cohort placement rested on clinical history that participants reported themselves.

The V call is TRBV2, the J call TRBJ2-7; possibly TRBD1 for D (6 bases). The sequenced material came from PBMCs or T cells enriched from blood (not recorded which). The source of this sequence is a woman between 55 and 75 years old who had recovered from COVID-19. The CDR3 protein is CASSRTAGYEQYF. The CDR3 nucleotides read TGTGCCAGCAGTCGGACAGCCGGCTACGAGCAGTACTTC. The full variable domain, rest sourced from reference TRBV2 and TRBJ2-7, is EPEVTQTPSHQVTQMGQEVILRCVPISNHLYFYWYRQILGQKVEFLVSFYNNEISEKSEIFDDQFSVERPDGSNFTLKIRSTKLEDSAMYFCASSRTAGYEQYFGPGTRLTVT.